These 15 T cell receptor beta chains were all obtained from the same sample, sequenced in a study of T cell responses to AZD1222 COVID-19 vaccine. Assay: immunoSEQ multiplex PCR; the TCRdb copy retains only in-frame clones and omits some. The sample consists of more than 100,000 clones, 80% to 90% of them appearing once. Source: peripheral blood, taken on day 0 of AZD1222 vaccination. The receptors stem from an adult in good health.

This rearrangement joins TRBV5-6 to TRBJ2-3; TRBD2 matches 7 bases. The CDR3 has 19 amino acids. Germline V gene data show CDR1 as SGHDT and CDR2 as YYEEEE. The J segment lost 0 bases and the V segment lost 2 bases, leaving 15 bases of the junction unmatched. DNA of the CDR3: TGTGCCAGCAGCTTTGTGTCGAATTGGCTAGCGGAGAGCACAGATACGCAGTATTTT. This translates into CASSFVSNWLAESTDTQYF.

The J gene is TRBJ1-4, the V gene TRBV7-2; 7 nucleotides match TRBD1. The V gene end was trimmed by 1 base and the J gene end by 8 bases; junction bases not matched to a gene: 10. The CDR3 is made up of 16 amino acids. Germline CDR1 is SGHTA and CDR2 is FQGNSA. CDR3 residues: CASSLEGTALTEKLFF. As DNA, the CDR3 is TGTGCCAGCAGCTTAGAAGGGACAGCATTAACCGAAAAACTGTTTTTT. Full variable domain (missing parts from reference TRBV7-2 and TRBJ1-4): GAGVSQSPSNKVTEKGKDVELRCDPISGHTALYWYRQSLGQGLEFLIYFQGNSAPDKSGLPSDRFSAERTGGSVSTLTIQRTQQEDSAVYLCASSLEGTALTEKLFFGSGTQLSVL.

This rearrangement joins TRBV6-5 to TRBJ1-5; D perhaps matches TRBD1 (5 bases). The CDR3 loop spans 15 amino acids. V lost 3 bases and J lost 5, with 14 bases in between. The germline gives CDR1 MNHEY, CDR2 SVGAGI. The CDR3 coding sequence is TGTGCCAGCAGTTATTCCGGACATTCCTATCAGCCCCAGCATTTT. This translates into CASSYSGHSYQPQHF.

The chain uses TRBV19 and TRBJ1-6; 12 nucleotides agree with TRBD1. Germline lookup yields CDR1 LNHDA and CDR2 SQIVND (reference sequence). V trimming: 3 bases; J trimming: 8 bases; junction bases outside the gene matches: 8. This CDR3 is 17 amino acids long. CDR3 amino acids: CASSITGTGGADSPLHF. Written as DNA, the CDR3 is TGTGCCAGTAGTATTACCGGGACAGGGGGCGCGGATTCACCCCTCCACTTT.

The chain combines TRBV27 with TRBJ2-5; the match to TRBD2 covers 9 bases. CDR1 is MNHEY and CDR2 is SMNVEV in the germline V gene (reference sequence). Trimming removed 2 bases from V and 4 bases from J; junction bases left unmatched: 11. CDR3 length: 17 amino acids. CDR3 sequence reads: CASSLRASGAYLETQYF. The CDR3 region has the DNA TGTGCCAGCAGTTTAAGGGCTAGCGGGGCGTACTTAGAGACCCAGTACTTC.

The chain couples TRBV4-3 to TRBJ2-5; TRBD1 matches at 7 bases. V dropped 2 bases and J dropped 1; count of bases not matched to a gene: 4. This CDR3 has 15 residues. Germline V gives CDR1 LGHNA, CDR2 YSLEER. CDR3 in DNA: TGCGCCAGCAGCCAAAGGGGACAGACCCAAGAGACCCAGTACTTC. Residues: CASSQRGQTQETQYF.

This clone appeared a few times. This chain links TRBV5-1 with TRBJ2-1; 8 nucleotides align to TRBD2. Germline V gene sequence: CDR1 SGHRS, CDR2 YFSETQ. After removal of 7 bases from V and 7 bases from J, the junction contained 13 bases not matched to a gene. CDR3 length equals 15 residues. CDR3 nucleotide sequence: TGCGCCAGCGGGGGAGGGAGCGGGAGATCGAATGAGCAGTTCTTC. This encodes CASGGGSGRSNEQFF.

This clone was counted a few times. The chain is built from TRBV5-4 and TRBJ1-2; tentative D call: TRBD1 (6 bases). This CDR3 spans 15 amino acids. Germline CDR1 SGHNT, CDR2 YYREEE (reference sequence). Trimming cost V 0 bases and J 4 bases, with 13 bases left between them. This CDR3 reads CASSLAQGNLYGYTF. The CDR3 DNA is TGTGCCAGCAGCTTGGCGCAGGGGAACCTCTATGGCTACACCTTC.

The chain carries TRBV11-2 and TRBJ2-1; 13 bases match TRBD2. This CDR3 comprises 13 residues. Losses at the gene ends were 4 bases for V and 9 bases for J; bases not matched to a gene: 0. CDR1 SGHAT and CDR2 FQNNGV come from the germline V gene. The CDR3 nucleotides are TGTGCCAGCAGCTGGACTAGCGGGAGTGAGCAGTTCTTC. It encodes CASSWTSGSEQFF.

V usage is TRBV5-8 and J usage is TRBJ2-6, with D tentatively TRBD1 (5 bases). Germline V lookup: CDR1 SGHTS, CDR2 YDEGEE. The V gene lost 0 bases and the J gene lost 0 bases, with 13 bases spanning the gap. The length of the CDR3 is 18 residues. The CDR3 DNA is TGTGCCAGCAGCTTGGGGAGACAGCCTGCCTCTGGGGCCAACGTCCTGACTTTC. Its translation: CASSLGRQPASGANVLTF.

This clone was counted a few times. Relative to the germline gene, one junction end is altered; a read error may explain this. V and J are TRBV7-7 and TRBJ2-1, with D hard to call. Germline V lookup: CDR1 SSHAT, CDR2 FNYEAQ (reference sequence). The CDR3 contains 15 residues. The CDR3 loop is CASSLRLGSYNEQFF. CDR3 DNA sequence: TGTGCTAGCAGCCTGCGACTGGGCTCCTACAATGAGCAGTTCTTC.

The V and J genes are TRBV2 and TRBJ2-3, with TRBD1 matching over 9 bases. Losses at the gene ends were 5 bases for V and 0 bases for J; bases not matched to a gene: 18. The CDR3 length is 20 residues. Germline CDR1 reads SNHLY; CDR2 reads FYNNEI. CDR3: CASSQNSGTGWGASTDTQYF. CDR3 DNA sequence: TGTGCCAGCAGTCAAAACTCCGGGACAGGGTGGGGGGCTAGCACAGATACGCAGTATTTT.

J is TRBJ1-5 and V is TRBV2; D ambiguous. With 7 bases removed from V and 11 bases from J, the gap between germline ends came to 12 bases. This CDR3 is 11 amino acids long. Germline assignment: CDR1 SNHLY and CDR2 FYNNEI. The CDR3 DNA is TGTGCCAGCACCTCATCCGGGGCCCAGCATTTT. Its protein is CASTSSGAQHF.

The chain links TRBV6-5 to TRBJ2-7; D may be TRBD1 or TRBD2 (5 bases each). V lost 5 bases and J lost 1, with 12 bases in between. The CDR3 runs 14 residues. Looked up from germline, CDR1 is MNHEY and CDR2 is SVGAGI. The CDR3 reads CASSLSGPSYEQYF. The CDR3 bases are TGTGCCAGCAGTCTCTCGGGGCCTTCCTACGAGCAGTACTTC.

The chain combines TRBV27 with TRBJ1-4; D unresolved. V lost 7 bases to trimming and J lost 4 bases, with 16 bases between them. The CDR3 runs to 15 residues. From germline, CDR1 is MNHEY and CDR2 SMNVEV (reference sequence). This CDR3 is CASKNGPGLNEKLFF. The CDR3 DNA follows: TGTGCCAGCAAAAACGGTCCAGGCCTTAATGAAAAACTGTTTTTT.